This TCR beta chain stems from a study of T-cell memory formation after mild COVID-19. The germline V and J ends were trimmed by 7 bases and 4 bases, with 25 bases remaining between them. The germline V gene has CDR1 MRHNA and CDR2 SNTAGT. The CDR3 loop spans 17 amino acids. TCRdb itself ran the 5' RACE reads through MiXCR, one entry per CDR3 protein. Among tens of thousands of distinct CDR3 sequences listed, 7% to 9.5% were seen once. J is TRBJ1-1 and V is TRBV6-4; TRBD1 might be the D (5 bases). The origin of this receptor is a man between 18 and 35 years old who had mild COVID-19 (a few samples of this study predate the infection). Cell type and time point are not known. The sequenced sample consisted of PBMCs or a T cell subset sorted from them (not recorded which). In DNA form, the CDR3 reads TGTGCCAGCACCCCCCTAGGATATAGGGGAGGTAGCACTGAAGCTTTCTTT. Protein: CASTPLGYRGGSTEAFF.